These T cell receptor beta chains were read from a single sample in a study of CD8 T cells in ankylosing spondylitis. TCRdb fed the 5' RACE reads into MiXCR, producing one record per CDR3 protein. The sample has some 300,000 distinct CDR3 sequences; more than 20% are singletons. The source material was blood, either unsorted or a sorted T cell fraction (not recorded which). The origin of the receptors is a female donor with ankylosing spondylitis or in good health (not recorded which). The CDR3 runs from the conserved cysteine through the conserved F or W. Fields, in order: D gene, V gene, clone size, J gene, CDR3 protein, CDR3 DNA. The D gene is left open where the match is weak. Not every row has a clone size; where given, it reads once, few, many or a size class.

d_call: NA
v_call: TRBV25-1
clone_size: few
j_call: TRBJ2-6
cdr3_aa: CASSTHRSGANVLTF
cdr3_nt: TGTGCCAGCAGTACACACCGCTCTGGGGCCAACGTCCTGACTTTC

d_call: TRBD2
v_call: TRBV20-1
clone_size: many
j_call: TRBJ2-3
cdr3_aa: CSARDSGRRTDTQYF
cdr3_nt: TGCAGTGCTAGAGATAGCGGGAGGCGCACAGATACGCAGTATTTT

d_call: NA
v_call: TRBV7-8
clone_size: NA
j_call: TRBJ1-5
cdr3_aa: CASSELTGSNQPQHF
cdr3_nt: TGTGCCAGCAGCGAACTAACAGGGAGCAATCAGCCCCAGCATTTT

d_call: NA
v_call: TRBV6-1
clone_size: NA
j_call: TRBJ1-2
cdr3_aa: CASSDLSQGYGYTF
cdr3_nt: TGTGCCAGCAGTGATCTCTCCCAAGGATATGGCTACACCTTC

d_call: NA
v_call: TRBV20-1
clone_size: NA
j_call: TRBJ2-5
cdr3_aa: CSASSWILQETQYF
cdr3_nt: TGCAGTGCTAGTTCGTGGATACTCCAGGAGACCCAGTACTTC

d_call: TRBD2
v_call: TRBV20-1
clone_size: NA
j_call: TRBJ2-3
cdr3_aa: CSATSGRPTDTQYF
cdr3_nt: TGCAGTGCTACTAGCGGGAGACCGACAGATACGCAGTATTTT

d_call: NA
v_call: TRBV12-3/TRBV12-4
clone_size: NA
j_call: TRBJ1-1
cdr3_aa: CASSSVLGLGTEAFF
cdr3_nt: TGTGCCAGCAGCAGCGTCTTAGGGCTCGGGACTGAAGCTTTCTTT

d_call: TRBD2
v_call: TRBV6-6
clone_size: NA
j_call: TRBJ2-7
cdr3_aa: CASSYTWTSGLVEQYF
cdr3_nt: TGTGCCAGCAGTTACACGTGGACTAGCGGGTTGGTCGAGCAGTACTTC

d_call: TRBD2
v_call: TRBV5-6
clone_size: few
j_call: TRBJ2-7
cdr3_aa: CASRRGTTISYEQYF
cdr3_nt: TGTGCCAGCCGCCGTGGGACTACGATCTCCTACGAGCAGTACTTC

d_call: NA
v_call: TRBV5-1
clone_size: NA
j_call: TRBJ1-2
cdr3_aa: CASSPDRVRTPGYTF
cdr3_nt: TGCGCCAGCAGCCCGGACAGAGTAAGAACTCCCGGCTACACCTTC

d_call: NA
v_call: TRBV5-1
clone_size: many
j_call: TRBJ2-3
cdr3_aa: CASSLEDRGTDTQYF
cdr3_nt: TGCGCCAGCAGCTTGGAAGATAGGGGCACAGATACGCAGTATTTT

d_call: NA
v_call: TRBV20-1
clone_size: NA
j_call: TRBJ2-7
cdr3_aa: CSANTGPINYEQYF
cdr3_nt: TGCAGTGCTAACACAGGGCCCATAAACTACGAGCAGTACTTC

d_call: NA
v_call: TRBV27
clone_size: many
j_call: TRBJ2-1
cdr3_aa: CASSKVSNEQFF
cdr3_nt: TGTGCCAGCAGTAAAGTCTCGAATGAGCAGTTCTTC

d_call: NA
v_call: TRBV21-1
clone_size: many
j_call: TRBJ2-1
cdr3_aa: CASIPTSGYNEQFF
cdr3_nt: TGTGCCAGCATCCCGACTAGCGGATACAATGAGCAGTTCTTC

d_call: NA
v_call: TRBV6-1
clone_size: few
j_call: TRBJ2-2
cdr3_aa: CASGQYTGELFF
cdr3_nt: TGTGCCAGCGGACAATACACCGGGGAGCTGTTTTTT

d_call: NA
v_call: TRBV2
clone_size: NA
j_call: TRBJ1-4
cdr3_aa: CASSIVRADEKLFF
cdr3_nt: TGTGCCAGCAGCATAGTCCGGGCGGATGAAAAACTGTTTTTT

d_call: NA
v_call: TRBV5-1
clone_size: few
j_call: TRBJ1-1
cdr3_aa: CASSWKGPTEAFF
cdr3_nt: TGCGCCAGCAGCTGGAAGGGGCCCACTGAAGCTTTCTTT

d_call: NA
v_call: TRBV20-1
clone_size: NA
j_call: TRBJ2-1
cdr3_aa: CSARTGVNEQFF
cdr3_nt: TGCAGTGCTAGGACAGGTGTCAATGAGCAGTTCTTC

d_call: TRBD1
v_call: TRBV15
clone_size: NA
j_call: TRBJ1-1
cdr3_aa: CATSREVPDRANTEAFF
cdr3_nt: TGTGCCACCAGCAGAGAGGTCCCGGACAGGGCGAACACTGAAGCTTTCTTT

d_call: NA
v_call: TRBV6-5
clone_size: NA
j_call: TRBJ2-2
cdr3_aa: CASSYSSGKAPNTGELFF
cdr3_nt: TGTGCCAGCAGTTACTCGAGTGGCAAAGCTCCGAACACCGGGGAGCTGTTTTTT

d_call: NA
v_call: TRBV20-1
clone_size: many
j_call: TRBJ2-7
cdr3_aa: CSARRQNEQYF
cdr3_nt: TGCAGTGCTAGGAGACAAAACGAGCAGTACTTC

d_call: NA
v_call: TRBV6-5
clone_size: few
j_call: TRBJ1-3
cdr3_aa: CASSYRGASGNTIYF
cdr3_nt: TGTGCCAGCAGTTACCGTGGGGCTTCTGGAAACACCATATATTTT

d_call: TRBD2
v_call: TRBV20-1
clone_size: few
j_call: TRBJ2-3
cdr3_aa: CSARKYSGRITDTQYF
cdr3_nt: TGCAGTGCTAGAAAATACTCCGGGAGGATAACAGATACGCAGTATTTT

d_call: TRBD2
v_call: TRBV4-2
clone_size: NA
j_call: TRBJ2-1
cdr3_aa: CASSQRLAGYNEQFF
cdr3_nt: TGTGCCAGCAGCCAAAGACTAGCGGGATACAATGAGCAGTTCTTC